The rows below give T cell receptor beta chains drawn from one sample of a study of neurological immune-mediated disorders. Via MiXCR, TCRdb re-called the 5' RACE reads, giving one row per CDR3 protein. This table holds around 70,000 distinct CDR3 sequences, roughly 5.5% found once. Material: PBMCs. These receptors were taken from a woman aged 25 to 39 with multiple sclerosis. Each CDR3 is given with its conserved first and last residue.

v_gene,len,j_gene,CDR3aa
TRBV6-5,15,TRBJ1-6,CASRPDGAYNSPLHF
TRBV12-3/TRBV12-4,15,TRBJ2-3,CASSLALRAFDTQYF
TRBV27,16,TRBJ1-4,CASSYPLKATNEKLFF
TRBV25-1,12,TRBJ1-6,CASSDPGSPLHF
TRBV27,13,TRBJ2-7,CASSLGTEGEQYF
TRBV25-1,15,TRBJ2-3,CASSGAGDLTDTQYF
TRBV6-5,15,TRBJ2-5,CASSYSDDTLGPQYF
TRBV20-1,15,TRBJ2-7,CSARDPHGGIGEQYF
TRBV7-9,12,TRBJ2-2,CASSLGTGELFF
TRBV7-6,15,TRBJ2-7,CASSNRSGTAYEQYF
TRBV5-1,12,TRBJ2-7,CASSRTNYEQYF
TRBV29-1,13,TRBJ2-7,CSVGDRETYEQYF
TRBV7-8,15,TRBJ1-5,CASSLTGTSYQPQNF
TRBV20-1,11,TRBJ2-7,CSASRTGEQYF
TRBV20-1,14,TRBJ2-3,CSAGQTSFTDTQYF
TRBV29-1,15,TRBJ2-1,CSVGGRVAYNNEQFF
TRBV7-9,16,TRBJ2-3,CASSIIGTPPTDTQYF
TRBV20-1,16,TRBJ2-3,CSASTLASGGTDTQYF
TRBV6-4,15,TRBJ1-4,CASSDSTRSNEKLFF
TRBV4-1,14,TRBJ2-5,CASSQLNREETQYF
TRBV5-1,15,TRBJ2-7,CASSLATGGPYEQYF
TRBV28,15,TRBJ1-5,CASSLLGTRNQPQHF
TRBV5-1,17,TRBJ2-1,CASSLAPTGSSYNEQFF
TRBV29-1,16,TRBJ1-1,CSVGHPQGSTGTEAFF
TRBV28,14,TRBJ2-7,CASRSSGASYEQYF
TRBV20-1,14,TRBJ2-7,CSARVGVKGYEQYF
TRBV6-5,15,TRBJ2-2,CASSLGLSLTGELFF
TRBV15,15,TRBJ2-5,CATSRDRDGQETQYF
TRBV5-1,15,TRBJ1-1,CASSLEGQLNTEAFF
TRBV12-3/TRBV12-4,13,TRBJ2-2,CASSRPPGGELFF
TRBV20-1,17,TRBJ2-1,CSARGTSGGTPYNEQFF
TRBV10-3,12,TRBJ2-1,CAISEWENEQFF
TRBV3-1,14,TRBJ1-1,CASSPRDRGAEAFF
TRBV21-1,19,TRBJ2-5,CASSCSYPGQTTLGETQYF
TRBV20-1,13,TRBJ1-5,CSASRGDNQPQNF
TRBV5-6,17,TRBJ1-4,CASSLSGGGVTNEKLFF
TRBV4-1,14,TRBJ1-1,CASSQDAGTGEAFF
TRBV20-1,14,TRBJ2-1,CSANGVSSYNEQFF
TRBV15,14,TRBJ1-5,CATSRAGGTQPQHF
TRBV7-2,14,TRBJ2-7,CASSYSGDAYEQYF
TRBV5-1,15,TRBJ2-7,CASSPGTGTSYEQYF
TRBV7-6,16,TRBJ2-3,CASSLVETARSDTQYF
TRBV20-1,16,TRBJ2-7,CSALISAGRHSYEQYF
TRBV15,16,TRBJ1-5,CATSPTLARINQPQNF
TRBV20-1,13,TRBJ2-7,CSASRTSSYEQYF
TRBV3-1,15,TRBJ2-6,CASRDPYSGANVLTF
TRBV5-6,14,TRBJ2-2,CASSFHRVSGELFF
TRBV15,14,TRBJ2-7,CATSRDLSYYEQYF
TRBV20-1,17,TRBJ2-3,CSGTPGSPAGVTDTQYF